This paragraph reports one T cell receptor beta chain. This sample is part of a study of blood T cell repertoires in COVID-19. The CDR3 has 18 residues. In germline, CDR1 is KGHSY, CDR2 FQNENV. Trimming cost V 3 bases and J 5 bases, with 23 bases left between them. Measured with immunoSEQ multiplex PCR; TCRdb has only the in-frame clones, and not every one. The sample consists of about 180,000 clones, about 84% of them appearing once. The V call is TRBV16, the J call TRBJ1-3, with D possibly being TRBD1 (5 bases). The origin of this receptor is a human donor in a cohort sampled during active COVID-19. The source material was peripheral blood. The CDR3 reads CASSQTKGKTGPRNTIYF. CDR3 DNA: TGTGCCAGCAGCCAGACGAAGGGGAAAACAGGACCTAGAAACACCATATATTTT.